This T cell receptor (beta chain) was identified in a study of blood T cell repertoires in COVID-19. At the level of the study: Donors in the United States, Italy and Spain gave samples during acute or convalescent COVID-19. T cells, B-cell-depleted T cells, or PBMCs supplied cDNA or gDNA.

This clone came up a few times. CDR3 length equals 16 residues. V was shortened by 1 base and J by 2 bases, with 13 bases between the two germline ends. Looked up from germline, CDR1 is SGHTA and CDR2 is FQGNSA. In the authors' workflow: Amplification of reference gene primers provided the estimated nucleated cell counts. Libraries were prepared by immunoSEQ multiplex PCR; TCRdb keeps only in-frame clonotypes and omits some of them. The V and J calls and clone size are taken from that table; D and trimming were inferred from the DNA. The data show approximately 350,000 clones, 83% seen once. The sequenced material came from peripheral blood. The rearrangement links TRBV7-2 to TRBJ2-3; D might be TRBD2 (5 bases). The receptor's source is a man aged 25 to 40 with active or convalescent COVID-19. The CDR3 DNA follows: TGTGCCAGCAGCTTAGGTCCTCTGGACTTCACAGATACGCAGTATTTT. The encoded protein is CASSLGPLDFTDTQYF.